The 4 T cell receptor beta chains below were found in one sample sequenced in a study of response to subunit inactivated influenza vaccine. TCRdb recomputed calls from the RT-PCR reads with MiXCR, one row per CDR3 protein. Of about 700,000 distinct CDR3 sequences listed, 11% to 15% were seen once; the top ten hold 7.6%. The material sequenced was PBMCs from blood, taken 14 to 15 days before vaccination. The receptors come from a middle-aged man who received an inactivated influenza vaccine.

This rearrangement joins TRBV20-1 to TRBJ2-1; no reliable D call. Per germline, CDR1 DFQATT and CDR2 SNEGSKA (reference sequence). The CDR3 sequence is 12 residues long. Deletions cut 3 bases from V and 7 bases from J, with 10 bases between. CDR3 region: CSARGLWNEQFF. CDR3 nucleotide sequence: TGCAGTGCTAGGGGGTTGTGGAATGAGCAGTTCTTC.

This clonotype was seen more than once but under ten times. The chain combines TRBV18 with TRBJ2-7; no clear D. V was trimmed by 5 bases and J by 5 bases, leaving 7 bases between them. Looked up from germline, CDR1 is KGHSH and CDR2 is LQKENI. The CDR3 is 11 amino acids. CDR3 nucleotide sequence: TGTGCCAGCTCATCGGTGGACGAGCAGTACTTC. This sequence encodes CASSSVDEQYF.

This clonotype was picked up a small number of times. V is TRBV11-2 and J is TRBJ1-1; D is unresolved. This CDR3 is 13 amino acids long. The germline CDR1 and CDR2 sequences are SGHAT and FQNNGV. Trimming took off 1 base at V and 7 bases at J, with 10 bases between the two ends. The CDR3 loop reads CASSLVVLDEAFF. CDR3 bases: TGTGCCAGCAGCTTAGTCGTCCTAGATGAAGCTTTCTTT.

This clonotype was detected a few times. The chain links TRBV6-5 to TRBJ2-7; the D gene could be TRBD1 or TRBD2 (5 bases each). There are 13 residues in the CDR3. The V and J ends lost 4 bases and 7 bases respectively, with 14 bases between them. Per germline, CDR1 MNHEY and CDR2 SVGAGI. The CDR3 nucleotides read TGTGCCAGCAGTTCGTCGAGGGGACGGGAGCAGTACTTC. Its protein product is CASSSSRGREQYF.